The 15 T cell receptor beta chains presented below share a single source sample, sequenced in a study of control samples from healthy donors and cancer patients. Using immunoSEQ multiplex PCR, the repertoire was profiled, and TCRdb retains in-frame clones only, with some absent. The data contain tens of thousands of clones, about four fifths of them singletons. Sequenced sample: PBMCs. Source of these receptors: an older man with lung cancer.

The J gene is TRBJ2-7, the V gene TRBV7-9; TRBD1 aligns across 12 bases. V trimming: 4 bases; J trimming: 3 bases; junction bases outside the gene matches: 7. The CDR3 extends over 16 amino acids. Germline CDR1 reads SEHNR; CDR2 reads FQNEAQ (reference sequence). Here the CDR3 DNA reads TGTGCCAGCAGCTCGACCGGGACAGGGGGCCTCTACGAGCAGTACTTC. It is translated as CASSSTGTGGLYEQYF.

V and J are TRBV2 and TRBJ1-2; D is unresolved. This CDR3 comprises 14 residues. Germline CDR1 is SNHLY and CDR2 is FYNNEI. V lost 0 bases and J lost 0, with 5 bases in between. CDR3 region: CASSEAAPNYGYTF. DNA for the CDR3: TGTGCCAGCAGTGAAGCGGCACCTAACTATGGCTACACCTTC.

This clone was detected only a few times. The chain recombines TRBV24-1 with TRBJ2-5; 7 bases match TRBD1. CDR1 KGHDR and CDR2 SFDVKD come from the germline V gene. There are 17 residues in the CDR3. Trimming cost V 1 base and J 4 bases; bases outside gene matches: 11. The CDR3 DNA follows: TGTGCCACCAGTGATTTCTCGCAGGGGGAAGCTAGAGAGACCCAGTACTTC. Translating gives CATSDFSQGEARETQYF.

V is TRBV19 and J is TRBJ1-3; possibly TRBD1 for D (6 bases). The CDR3 sequence is 13 residues long. Trimming removed 6 bases from V and 2 bases from J, with 8 bases in between. The V gene's germline CDR1 is LNHDA and CDR2 SQIVND (reference sequence). The CDR3 is CASSPGAGNTIYF. DNA for the CDR3: TGTGCCAGTAGCCCAGGGGCTGGAAACACCATATATTTT.

The chain links TRBV19 to TRBJ2-2, with TRBD2 as a possible D gene (5 bases). V shed 3 bases and J shed 6 bases, with 17 bases lying between them. Germline loops: CDR1 LNHDA, CDR2 SQIVND (reference sequence). This CDR3 has 16 residues. The CDR3 DNA reads TGTGCCAGTAGTATTGGATTAGGACTCCGATCCGGGGAGCTGTTTTTT. Translating it yields CASSIGLGLRSGELFF.

The chain has TRBV19 and TRBJ2-2; 8 nucleotides align to TRBD1. The CDR3 loop spans 15 amino acids. The germline CDR1 and CDR2 sequences are LNHDA and SQIVND (reference sequence). The V gene end was trimmed by 9 bases and the J gene end by 2 bases; junction bases not matched to a gene: 8. The CDR3 coding sequence is TGTGCCAGCAAAACACAGGGGGTCAACACCGGGGAGCTGTTTTTT. This sequence encodes CASKTQGVNTGELFF.

The rearrangement links TRBV7-9 to TRBJ2-1; D gene ambiguous. The V end lost 6 bases, the J end lost 6 bases, and 18 bases lay between the germline ends. Germline lookup yields CDR1 SEHNR and CDR2 FQNEAQ (reference sequence). This CDR3 comprises 15 residues. CDR3 residues: CASRSRADQINEQFF. In nucleotides, the CDR3 is TGTGCCAGCAGGTCTCGGGCTGATCAAATCAATGAGCAGTTCTTC.

The chain recombines TRBV6-6 with TRBJ1-4, with TRBD1 identical over 7 bases. In germline, CDR1 is MNHNY, CDR2 SVGAGI (reference sequence). J gave up 5 bases and V 5 bases, and 8 bases lay outside the gene matches. This CDR3 region has 15 residues. The CDR3 coding sequence is TGTGCCAGCAGTCTAATGTCAGGGGGGAATGAAAAACTGTTTTTT. Protein: CASSLMSGGNEKLFF.

This chain connects TRBV19 to TRBJ2-7, with TRBD1 matching over 9 bases. CDR1 is LNHDA and CDR2 is SQIVND in the germline V gene (reference sequence). The V segment lost 5 bases and the J segment 2 bases; nucleotides outside the gene matches: 7. CDR3 length: 15 residues. CDR3 coding DNA: TGTGCCAGTAGTTCCGGGACAGGGATTGCCTACGAGCAGTACTTC. As protein: CASSSGTGIAYEQYF.

The table lists this clone with a count of one. This rearrangement joins TRBV6-5 to TRBJ2-2; possibly TRBD1 for D (6 bases). Trimming took off 7 bases at V and 4 bases at J, with 13 bases between the two ends. The CDR3 length is 14 residues. Germline values: CDR1 MNHEY, CDR2 SVGAGI. The CDR3 is CASKYQGSTGELFF. DNA for the CDR3: TGTGCCAGCAAATATCAGGGGTCCACCGGGGAGCTGTTTTTT.

This CDR3 is CASSENRAEKLFF. The CDR3 nucleotides are TGTGCCAGTAGTGAGAACAGGGCTGAAAAACTGTTTTTT. The rearrangement joins TRBV19 to TRBJ1-4, with D perhaps TRBD1 (6 bases). Germline V gene lookup returns CDR1 LNHDA and CDR2 SQIVND (reference sequence). This CDR3 is 13 amino acids long. V lost 5 bases, J lost 7 bases, and 11 bases lay in between.

The chain employs TRBV9 and TRBJ2-5; 7 nucleotides line up with TRBD2. CDR3 length: 14 amino acids. V lost 0 bases to trimming and J lost 2 bases; unmatched junction nucleotides: 1. CDR1 and CDR2 from the germline V gene are SGDLS and YYNGEE. The CDR3 nucleotides are TGTGCCAGCAGCGTAGACGGGGGGCAAGAGACCCAGTACTTC. Protein product: CASSVDGGQETQYF.

V gene TRBV4-1 combines with J gene TRBJ2-7, with TRBD1 matching over 9 bases. There are 17 residues in the CDR3. Germline V lookup: CDR1 MGHRA, CDR2 YSYEKL. With 0 bases clipped from V and 2 bases from J, the junction kept 8 bases outside the gene matches. The CDR3 protein is CASSQDPQGAQTYEQYF. CDR3 DNA sequence: TGCGCCAGCAGCCAAGACCCACAGGGGGCACAGACCTACGAGCAGTACTTC.

The J gene is TRBJ2-3, the V gene TRBV7-9; 7 bases agree with TRBD1. V shed 2 bases, J shed 5 bases, and the junction held 4 bases outside the gene matches. The CDR3 extends over 14 amino acids. Germline V gives CDR1 SEHNR, CDR2 FQNEAQ (reference sequence). CDR3 in DNA: TGTGCCAGCAGCTTAACGACAGGGAAAGATACGCAGTATTTT. It translates to CASSLTTGKDTQYF.

The V call is TRBV11-2, the J call TRBJ1-1; 7 nucleotides agree with TRBD1. This CDR3 is built from 15 residues. Germline V CDR1 and CDR2: SGHAT, FQNNGV. J lost 5 bases, V lost 7 bases, and 13 bases had no gene match. CDR3 region: CASTFFSGGLTEAFF. CDR3 bases: TGTGCCAGCACCTTTTTTTCAGGGGGGTTGACTGAAGCTTTCTTT.